This T cell receptor (beta chain) was sequenced for a study of shared clonotypes between healthy human individuals. Study in general: Donors, aged 18 to 49, were a couple of women and a few men. Study results and limitations: Larger estimated richness was generally seen in naive subsets than in memory subsets.

Deep was the level used in running the assay. Replicate PCRs for sorted subsets used approximately 190 ng DNA; this equaled about 30,000 T cell genomes. The data were produced by immunoSEQ multiplex PCR, yet TCRdb's version contains in-frame clones alone and is incomplete. The table lists over 850,000 clones, around 82% of them singletons. Note on this clone: Its cognate antigen is unknown.

The CDR3 spans 12 residues. V lost 3 bases, J lost 7 bases, and 12 bases lay in between. Germline V gene data show CDR1 as GTSNPN and CDR2 as SVGIG (reference sequence). V gene TRBV30 combines with J gene TRBJ2-5; D is ambiguous. The sequence was collected from a man younger than 30 in good health. Some clones in this sample may be carry-over from other donors' samples. The specimen sequenced was memory CD4+ T cells from PBMCs. Documented subset: CD45RA-negative fraction. The CDR3 loop is CAWSTAGGTQYF. Written as DNA, the CDR3 is TGTGCCTGGAGCACGGCCGGTGGGACCCAGTACTTC.